This entry is about one TCR beta chain. This sample is part of a study of cytomegalovirus exposure and HLA in healthy donors. This CDR3 spans 15 amino acids. Germline trimming cut 3 bases from V and 4 bases from J; bases unmatched to any gene: 5. CDR1 MNHEY and CDR2 SMNVEV come from the germline V gene (reference sequence). The study ran its PCR with 60 Vbeta and 13 Jbeta primers. Clones were sequenced by immunoSEQ multiplex PCR, and TCRdb holds only the in-frame ones, with some missing. Among 110,000 to 150,000 clones listed, roughly 80% were seen once. This chain joins TRBV27 and TRBJ1-5; 8 positions agree with TRBD1. This sequence was found in a man aged 18-30 years in good health and CMV-seronegative. The sequencing sample was made of PBMCs. CDR3 DNA sequence: TGTGCCAGCAGTTTGTTACGGGACAGGAATCAGCCCCAGCATTTT. This sequence encodes CASSLLRDRNQPQHF.